Detailed here is one T cell receptor (beta chain). The record originates from a study of blood T cell repertoires in COVID-19. In the study overall: Donors in the United States, Italy and Spain gave samples during acute or convalescent COVID-19.

The authors' processing: The authors estimated nucleated cell counts from reference gene primer amplification. The table came from immunoSEQ multiplex PCR; TCRdb's copy has only in-frame clones and leaves some out. V, J and clone size derive from that table, while D and trimming were established from the DNA sequence. This table has about 440,000 clones, 80% to 90% appearing once. Trimming left V 4 bases short and J 0 bases short, with 14 bases between. The CDR3 has 16 residues. Germline CDR1 is SGHVS and CDR2 is FQNEAQ. The source material was peripheral blood. The source of this sequence is a woman aged 30 to 39 with acute or convalescent COVID-19. The chain uses TRBV7-8 and TRBJ2-3, with D perhaps matching TRBD1 (5 bases). In DNA form, the CDR3 reads TGTGCCAGCAGCTACTCCAGGGTCCGAAGCACAGATACGCAGTATTTT. Translation gives CASSYSRVRSTDTQYF.